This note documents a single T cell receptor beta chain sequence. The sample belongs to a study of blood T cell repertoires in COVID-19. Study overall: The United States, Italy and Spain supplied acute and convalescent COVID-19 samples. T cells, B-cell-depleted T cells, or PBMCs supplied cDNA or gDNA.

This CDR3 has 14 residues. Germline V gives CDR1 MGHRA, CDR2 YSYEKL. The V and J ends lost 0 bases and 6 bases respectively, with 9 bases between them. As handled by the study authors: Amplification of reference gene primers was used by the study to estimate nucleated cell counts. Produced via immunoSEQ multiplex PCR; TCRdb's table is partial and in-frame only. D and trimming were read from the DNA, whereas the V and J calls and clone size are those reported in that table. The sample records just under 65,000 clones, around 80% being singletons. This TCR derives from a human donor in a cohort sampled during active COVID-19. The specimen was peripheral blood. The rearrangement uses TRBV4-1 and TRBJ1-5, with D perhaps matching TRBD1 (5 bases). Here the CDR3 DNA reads TGCGCCAGCAGCCAAGAGGAGGGGCCTCAGCCCCAGCATTTT. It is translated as CASSQEEGPQPQHF.